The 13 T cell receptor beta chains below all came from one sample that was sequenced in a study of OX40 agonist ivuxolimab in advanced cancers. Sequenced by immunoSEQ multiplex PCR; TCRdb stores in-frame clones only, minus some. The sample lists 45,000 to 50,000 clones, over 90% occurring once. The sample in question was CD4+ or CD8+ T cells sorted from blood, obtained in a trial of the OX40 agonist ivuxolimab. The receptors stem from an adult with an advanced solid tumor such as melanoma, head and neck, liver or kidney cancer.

CDR3 coding DNA: TGTGCCAGCAGTCTCCCAGGGGGCGGCTACACTGAAGCTTTCTTT. It is translated as CASSLPGGGYTEAFF. This rearrangement joins TRBV28 to TRBJ1-1; 8 nucleotides match TRBD1. This CDR3 is built from 15 residues. Germline values: CDR1 MDHEN, CDR2 SYDVKM. The ends lost 5 bases at V and 3 bases at J; junction bases unmatched: 8. Together with reference TRBV28 and TRBJ1-1, the CDR3 gives the full variable domain: DVKVTQSSRYLVKRTGEKVFLECVQDMDHENMFWYRQDPGLGLRLIYFSYDVKMKEKGDIPEGYSVSREKKERFSLILESASTNQTSMYLCASSLPGGGYTEAFFGQGTRLTVV.

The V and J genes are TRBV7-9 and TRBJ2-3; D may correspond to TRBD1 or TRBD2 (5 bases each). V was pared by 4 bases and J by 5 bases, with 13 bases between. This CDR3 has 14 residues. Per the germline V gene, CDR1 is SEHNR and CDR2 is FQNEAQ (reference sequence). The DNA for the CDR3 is TGTGCCAGCAGCTGGGACCTCGAAGGAGATACGCAGTATTTT. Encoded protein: CASSWDLEGDTQYF.

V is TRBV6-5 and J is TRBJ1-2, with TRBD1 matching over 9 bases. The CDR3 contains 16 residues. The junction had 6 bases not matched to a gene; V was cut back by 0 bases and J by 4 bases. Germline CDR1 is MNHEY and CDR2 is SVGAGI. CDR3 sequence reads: CASSYSIQGAVYGYTF. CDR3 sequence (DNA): TGTGCCAGCAGTTACTCAATACAGGGGGCAGTCTATGGCTACACCTTC.

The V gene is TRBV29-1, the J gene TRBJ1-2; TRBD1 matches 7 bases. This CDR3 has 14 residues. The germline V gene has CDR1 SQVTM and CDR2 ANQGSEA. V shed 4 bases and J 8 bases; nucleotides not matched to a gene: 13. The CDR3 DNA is TGCAGCGTTGTAGGCGGGCAGGGGGGTTGGGGCTACACCTTC. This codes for CSVVGGQGGWGYTF.

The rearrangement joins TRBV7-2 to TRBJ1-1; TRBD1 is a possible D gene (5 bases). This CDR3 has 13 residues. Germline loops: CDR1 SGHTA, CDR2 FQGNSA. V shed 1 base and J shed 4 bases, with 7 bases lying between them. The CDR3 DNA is TGTGCCAGCAGCTTAGGCAGGGCCACTGAAGCTTTCTTT. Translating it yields CASSLGRATEAFF.

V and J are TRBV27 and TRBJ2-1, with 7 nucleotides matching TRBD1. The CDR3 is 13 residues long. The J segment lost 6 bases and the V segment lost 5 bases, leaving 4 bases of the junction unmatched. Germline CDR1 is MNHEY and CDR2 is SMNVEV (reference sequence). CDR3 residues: CASSPPGGNEQFF. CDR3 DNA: TGTGCCAGCAGTCCCCCAGGGGGCAATGAGCAGTTCTTC.

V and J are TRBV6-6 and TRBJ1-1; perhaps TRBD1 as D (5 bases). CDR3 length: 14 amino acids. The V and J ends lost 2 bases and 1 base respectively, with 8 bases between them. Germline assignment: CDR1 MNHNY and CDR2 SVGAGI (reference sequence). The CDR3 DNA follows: TGTGCCAGCAGTTACCGAGGGGCGAACACTGAAGCTTTCTTT. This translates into CASSYRGANTEAFF.

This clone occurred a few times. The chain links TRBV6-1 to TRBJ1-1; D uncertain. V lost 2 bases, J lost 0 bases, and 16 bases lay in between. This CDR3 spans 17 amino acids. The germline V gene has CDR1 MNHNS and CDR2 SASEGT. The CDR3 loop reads CASSEPPAAYMNTEAFF. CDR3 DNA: TGTGCCAGCAGTGAACCCCCCGCCGCCTATATGAACACTGAAGCTTTCTTT.

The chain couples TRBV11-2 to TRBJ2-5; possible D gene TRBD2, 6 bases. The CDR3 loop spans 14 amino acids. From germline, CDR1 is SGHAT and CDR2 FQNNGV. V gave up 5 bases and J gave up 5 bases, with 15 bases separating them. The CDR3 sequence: CASSPEGGGETQYF. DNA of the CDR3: TGTGCCAGCAGCCCGGAGGGCGGAGGGGAGACCCAGTACTTC.

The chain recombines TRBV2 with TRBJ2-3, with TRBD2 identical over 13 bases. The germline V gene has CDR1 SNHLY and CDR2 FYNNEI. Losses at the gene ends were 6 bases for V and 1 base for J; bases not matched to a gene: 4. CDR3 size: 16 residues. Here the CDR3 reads CASSTGTSGGTDTQYF. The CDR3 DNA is TGTGCCAGCAGCACCGGGACTAGCGGGGGCACAGATACGCAGTATTTT.

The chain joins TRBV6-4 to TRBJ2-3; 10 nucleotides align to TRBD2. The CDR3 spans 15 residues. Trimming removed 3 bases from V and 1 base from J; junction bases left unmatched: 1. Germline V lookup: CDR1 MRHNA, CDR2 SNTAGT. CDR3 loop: CASSEGTSGTDTQYF. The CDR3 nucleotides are TGTGCCAGCAGTGAAGGGACTAGCGGCACAGATACGCAGTATTTT.

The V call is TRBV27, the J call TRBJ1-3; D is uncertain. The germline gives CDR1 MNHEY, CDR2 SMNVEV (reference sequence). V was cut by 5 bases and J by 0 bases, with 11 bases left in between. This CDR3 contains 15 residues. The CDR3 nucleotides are TGTGCCAGCAGTCCGACGGGTTTCTCTGGAAACACCATATATTTT. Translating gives CASSPTGFSGNTIYF.

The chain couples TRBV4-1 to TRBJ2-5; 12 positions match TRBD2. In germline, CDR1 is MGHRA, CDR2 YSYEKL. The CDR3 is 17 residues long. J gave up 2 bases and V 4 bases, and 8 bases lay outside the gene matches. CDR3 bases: TGCGCCAGCAGCCTACCTCCTAGCGGGGGGGATCAAGAGACCCAGTACTTC. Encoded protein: CASSLPPSGGDQETQYF.